This T cell receptor beta chain was sequenced in a study of shared clonotypes between healthy human individuals. Study-wide results and limits: Among donors, the sharing of clonotypes was expected to be influenced by sequencing depth.

A note on this clone: Antigen specificity is unknown.

Germline CDR1 is SGHRS and CDR2 is YFSETQ. CDR3 length: 15 residues. V gave up 0 bases and J gave up 8 bases; unmatched junction bases: 5. Naive CD4+ cells were CD45RA-selected; the remaining cells were memory. Data came from immunoSEQ multiplex PCR; TCRdb stores just in-frame clones and leaves some out. This sample carries fewer than 2.5 million clones, over 85% of them seen once, and the ten largest clones take about 0.34%. The origin of this receptor is a man aged 18 to 29 in good health. Some clones in this sample may be carry-over from other donors' samples. The J gene is TRBJ1-4, the V gene TRBV5-1, with TRBD1 matching 9 bases. Input material: naive CD4+ T cells from PBMCs. Documented subset: CD45RA+ positively selected. CDR3 residues: CASSLADRGGEKLFF. The DNA for the CDR3 is TGCGCCAGCAGCTTGGCGGACAGGGGAGGAGAAAAACTGTTTTTT. The variable domain in full, with the rest retrieved from reference TRBV5-1 and TRBJ1-4, is KAGVTQTPRYLIKTRGQQVTLSCSPISGHRSVSWYQQTPGQGLQFLFEYFSETQRNKGNFPGRFSGRQFSNSRSEMNVSTLELGDSALYLCASSLADRGGEKLFFGSGTQLSVL.